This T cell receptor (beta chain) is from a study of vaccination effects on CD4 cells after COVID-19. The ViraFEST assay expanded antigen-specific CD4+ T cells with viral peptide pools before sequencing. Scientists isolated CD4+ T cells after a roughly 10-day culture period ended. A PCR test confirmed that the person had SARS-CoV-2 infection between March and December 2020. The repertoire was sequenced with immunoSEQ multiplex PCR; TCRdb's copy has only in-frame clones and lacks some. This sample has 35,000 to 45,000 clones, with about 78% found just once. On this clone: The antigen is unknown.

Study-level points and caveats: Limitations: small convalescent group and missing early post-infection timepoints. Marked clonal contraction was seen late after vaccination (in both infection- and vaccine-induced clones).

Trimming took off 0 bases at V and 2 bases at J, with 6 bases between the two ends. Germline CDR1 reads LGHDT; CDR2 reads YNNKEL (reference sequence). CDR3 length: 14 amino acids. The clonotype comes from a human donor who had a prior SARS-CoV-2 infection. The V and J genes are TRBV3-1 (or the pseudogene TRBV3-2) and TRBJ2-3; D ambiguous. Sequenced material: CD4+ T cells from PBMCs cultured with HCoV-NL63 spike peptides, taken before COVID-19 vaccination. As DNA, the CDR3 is TGTGCCAGCAGCCAAGATTGGGACACAGATACGCAGTATTTT. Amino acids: CASSQDWDTDTQYF.